The clone carrying this T cell receptor beta chain was seen repeatedly, ten times or more. Its antigen is still unknown. The entry originates in a study of CD8 T cells in ankylosing spondylitis. TCRdb redid the calling of the 5' RACE reads with MiXCR, one entry per CDR3 protein. Of about 240,000 distinct CDR3 sequences detected, roughly 8% appear once; the ten largest clones hold around 5.1%. General study points: Disease-linked clones bore a CD8+ phenotype, appearing relatively rarely in peripheral blood. Reports say disease-linked clones showed up significantly more in matched ankylosing spondylitis synovial fluid.

What was sequenced was blood, either unsorted or a sorted T cell fraction (not recorded which). The receptor's source is a female donor with ankylosing spondylitis or in good health (not recorded which).

The CDR3 region is CSASPHKNEQFF. CDR3 nucleotide sequence: TGCAGTGCTAGCCCTCACAAGAATGAGCAGTTCTTC. The chain couples TRBV20-1 to TRBJ2-1; D is ambiguous. This CDR3 is 12 amino acids long. CDR1 DFQATT and CDR2 SNEGSKA come from the germline V gene (reference sequence). V lost 3 bases to trimming and J lost 7 bases, with 10 bases between them.